A selection of T cell receptor beta chains follows, all from one sample in a study of cytomegalovirus exposure and HLA in healthy donors. The assay was immunoSEQ multiplex PCR, and TCRdb's table has in-frame clones only and misses some. In the table there are around 200,000 clones, 79% of which are singletons. Specimen: PBMCs. The receptors stem from a woman aged 30 to 39 in good health and CMV-seropositive. Each CDR3 is given with its conserved first and last residue. A D gene is named only where the DNA matches it firmly. Only some rows state a clone size, as once, few, many or a class for expanded clones.

abundance	d_gene	v_gene	j_gene	len	CDR3nt	CDR3aa
.	.	TRBV19	TRBJ2-7	15	TGTGCCAGTAGTATAGAGGCGGGGTTCCACTACGAGCAGTACTTC	CASSIEAGFHYEQYF
.	TRBD1	TRBV29-1	TRBJ2-3	14	TGCAGCGTTTCAGGGGGACCCACGGGGGATACGCAGTATTTT	CSVSGGPTGDTQYF
.	TRBD1	TRBV19	TRBJ1-5	15	TGTGCCAGTACCGGGACAGGGGGGAGCAATCAGCCCCAGCATTTT	CASTGTGGSNQPQHF
.	.	TRBV7-2	TRBJ2-2	15	TGTGCCAGCAGCTTAGAAGGGGTAGGGACCGGGGAGCTGTTTTTT	CASSLEGVGTGELFF
once	.	TRBV6-1	TRBJ2-7	13	TGTGCCAGCAGTAGGCCCGGGGAGTTCGAGCAGTACTTC	CASSRPGEFEQYF
.	TRBD1	TRBV18	TRBJ1-5	19	TGTGCCAGCTCAGGCCCCCCGGGACAGGGGGCATATAGCAATCAGCCCCAGCATTTT	CASSGPPGQGAYSNQPQHF
.	.	TRBV28	TRBJ2-7	13	TGTGCCAGCAGTTTCCTACAGGGAAGGTATCAGTACTTC	CASSFLQGRYQYF
.	.	TRBV7-6	TRBJ1-1	15	TGTGCCAGCAGCCCCTCACAGGGTCTGAACACTGAAGCTTTCTTT	CASSPSQGLNTEAFF
few	TRBD2	TRBV11-3	TRBJ2-3	17	TGTGCCAGCAGCTTCATAGACCTAGCGGGAGTGACAGATACGCAGTATTTT	CASSFIDLAGVTDTQYF
.	TRBD2	TRBV9	TRBJ2-1	16	TGTGCCAGCAGCGAACTAGCGGGAGCTACCTACAATGAGCAGTTCTTC	CASSELAGATYNEQFF
.	TRBD2	TRBV4-2	TRBJ2-7	15	TGTGCCAGCAGCCAACCTACTAGCGGGGGATACGAGCAGTACTTC	CASSQPTSGGYEQYF
.	.	TRBV10-1	TRBJ2-1	11	TGCGCCAGCCCCCAGTACAATGAGCAGTTCTTC	CASPQYNEQFF
.	TRBD2	TRBV29-1	TRBJ2-5	16	TGCAGCGCAGCGGGAGTGGTTCCGGGGAGTTCGGAGACCCAGTACTTC	CSAAGVVPGSSETQYF
.	.	TRBV29-1	TRBJ2-1	15	TGCAGCGTTGAAGGGAATACAGGGCGTTTTAATGAGCAGTTCTTC	CSVEGNTGRFNEQFF
.	.	TRBV5-4	TRBJ1-2	17	TGTGCCAGCAGCTTCTTCAGGGGCGCTGCCTCTGGCTATGGCTACACCTTC	CASSFFRGAASGYGYTF
.	.	TRBV7-9	TRBJ2-7	11	TGTGCCAGCAGCTTATCCGGCGAGCAGTACTTC	CASSLSGEQYF
once	TRBD1	TRBV10-3	TRBJ2-2	14	TGTGCCACCCTCCTGGACAGGGCCACCGGGGAGCTGTTTTTT	CATLLDRATGELFF
.	TRBD1	TRBV5-6	TRBJ2-2	17	TGTGCCAGCAGCTCCCGGGACAGGGGTATAGACACCGGGGAGCTGTTTTTT	CASSSRDRGIDTGELFF
.	.	TRBV10-2	TRBJ1-6	17	TGCGCCAGCAGTGACCGCACCAGAGGACAGAATAATTCACCCCTCCACTTT	CASSDRTRGQNNSPLHF
few	.	TRBV5-1	TRBJ2-7	14	TGCGCCAGCAGCTCCGACGGGTACTCCTACGAGCAGTACTTC	CASSSDGYSYEQYF
.	.	TRBV5-1	TRBJ2-7	13	TGCGCCAGCAGCTTGACGGGAGTGGGCGAGCAGTACTTC	CASSLTGVGEQYF
.	.	TRBV6-5	TRBJ1-1	14	TGTGCCAGCAGTAGCCGCAGGGGTAACACTGAAGCTTTCTTT	CASSSRRGNTEAFF
.	.	TRBV11-3	TRBJ2-7	14	TGTGCCAGCAGCTTTTCGGGACAATACTACGAGCAGTACTTC	CASSFSGQYYEQYF
.	TRBD2	TRBV4-3	TRBJ2-3	19	TGCGCCAGCAGCCAGATTAGTAGCGGGAGGGGGTATAGCACAGATACGCAGTATTTT	CASSQISSGRGYSTDTQYF
.	TRBD1	TRBV4-1	TRBJ1-5	15	TGCGCCAGCAGCCTCGCGGACAGGGATAATCAGCCCCAGCATTTT	CASSLADRDNQPQHF
.	.	TRBV7-8	TRBJ2-7	16	TGTGCCAGCAGCTTAGGTGGGTCTCTAGCCGGGTACGAGCAGTACTTC	CASSLGGSLAGYEQYF
.	.	TRBV18	TRBJ2-2	17	TGTGCCAGCTCCTGGGTAGGAGAGCGATCAGTTACCGGGGAGCTGTTTTTT	CASSWVGERSVTGELFF
few	.	TRBV27	TRBJ2-2	13	TGTGCCAGCAGTAGAGAAAACACCGGGGAGCTGTTTTTT	CASSRENTGELFF
.	.	TRBV6-1	TRBJ2-2	20	TGTGCCAGCAGTGGACTCGGCGCGGGGGCCTCAAACCTAAACACCGGGGAGCTGTTTTTT	CASSGLGAGASNLNTGELFF
.	TRBD1	TRBV2	TRBJ2-7	12	TGTGCCAGCAGTGGGAACAGGGGGGAGCAGTACTTC	CASSGNRGEQYF
.	.	TRBV11-3	TRBJ2-1	15	TGTGCCAGCAGCTTAGAGGCGGGGGCTCACAATGAGCAGTTCTTC	CASSLEAGAHNEQFF
.	TRBD1	TRBV4-1	TRBJ2-7	14	TGCGCCAGCAGCCCCGGGACAGGGGGCTTAGAGCAGTACTTC	CASSPGTGGLEQYF
.	.	TRBV4-1	TRBJ1-5	13	TGCGCCAGCAGCTTCACAGGGTTCCAGCCCCAGCATTTT	CASSFTGFQPQHF
.	.	TRBV2	TRBJ2-5	14	TGTGCCAGCAGAGTCGCGGGTTTGGAAGAGACCCAGTACTTC	CASRVAGLEETQYF
.	.	TRBV10-3	TRBJ1-4	15	TGTGCCATCAGGCCTGGAGGGGAGGCTAATGAAAAACTGTTTTTT	CAIRPGGEANEKLFF
.	.	TRBV6-6	TRBJ1-2	14	TGTGCCAGCAGTCCCGGGACACTCCTATATGGCTACACCTTC	CASSPGTLLYGYTF
.	TRBD1	TRBV5-1	TRBJ1-5	14	TGCGCCAGCAGCCTCCCAGGGGGCGAGGAGCCCCAGCATTTT	CASSLPGGEEPQHF
.	.	TRBV7-6	TRBJ1-1	13	TGTGCCAGCAGCATAAGGACAGAAGCTGAAGCTTTCTTT	CASSIRTEAEAFF
.	.	TRBV5-6	TRBJ1-1	15	TGTGCCAGCAGCTTGCTCAGGGGCTGGAACACTGAAGCTTTCTTT	CASSLLRGWNTEAFF
.	.	TRBV7-2	TRBJ1-5	15	TGTGCCAGCAGCTTAGTAGGGGCGAACAATCAGCCCCAGCATTTT	CASSLVGANNQPQHF
.	.	TRBV9	TRBJ2-6	15	TGTGCCAGCAGCGTAGTGTTTAGAGGGGCCAACGTCCTGACTTTC	CASSVVFRGANVLTF
few	TRBD2	TRBV4-3	TRBJ2-3	17	TGCGCCAGCAGCCAAGGAGCTAGCGGGGGGGCCACAGATACGCAGTATTTT	CASSQGASGGATDTQYF
few	TRBD1	TRBV28	TRBJ2-3	15	TGTGCCAGCAGTTTAACCGGACAGGGGGCAGATACGCAGTATTTT	CASSLTGQGADTQYF
.	TRBD1	TRBV5-1	TRBJ2-5	15	TGCGCCAGCAGCTCCACCACAGGGGGCCAAGAGACCCAGTACTTC	CASSSTTGGQETQYF
.	.	TRBV5-1	TRBJ2-2	16	TGCGCCAGCAGCTTGGATCCCCCCCTGAACACCGGGGAGCTGTTTTTT	CASSLDPPLNTGELFF
.	.	TRBV27	TRBJ1-3	14	TGTGCCAGCAGAGCACCTTCCTCTGGAAACACCATATATTTT	CASRAPSSGNTIYF
once	TRBD1	TRBV9	TRBJ1-3	15	TGTGCCATCAGCCCTCGGACAGGCTCTGGAAACACCATATATTTT	CAISPRTGSGNTIYF
.	TRBD2	TRBV30	TRBJ2-5	17	TGTGCCTGGAGCCCCTTAATAGCGGGAGGCGGGGAAGAGACCCAGTACTTC	CAWSPLIAGGGEETQYF
.	TRBD1	TRBV5-1	TRBJ1-4	15	TGCGCCAGCAGCCCCGTAGGGACAGGGAACGAAAAACTGTTTTTT	CASSPVGTGNEKLFF
.	.	TRBV20-1	TRBJ1-1	11	TGCAGTGCTAGAGATCTGACAGAAGCTTTCTTT	CSARDLTEAFF
.	TRBD1	TRBV9	TRBJ1-3	14	TGTGCCAGCAGCCTCGGACAGGGAAAAAACACCATATATTTT	CASSLGQGKNTIYF
.	.	TRBV6-1	TRBJ2-7	13	TGTGCCAGCAGTGAATTGATGAGGGCCGAGCAGTACTTC	CASSELMRAEQYF
.	TRBD1	TRBV19	TRBJ1-1	13	TGTGCCAGTAGATACGACCGACAGGGTGAAGCTTTCTTT	CASRYDRQGEAFF